This T cell receptor beta chain was captured by sequencing in a study of cytomegalovirus exposure and HLA in healthy donors. PCR involved 60 Vbeta and 13 Jbeta primers. The protocol was immunoSEQ multiplex PCR, while the TCRdb copy is restricted to in-frame clones and leaves out a portion. The sample gives tens of thousands of clones, about 57% of which show up once; 12% is in the top ten. Study-wide points: Excluded: some indistinguishable V segments such as TRBV6-2 and TRBV6-3.

Concerning this clone: Its antigen remains unidentified.

Germline V lookup: CDR1 GTSNPN, CDR2 SVGIG (reference sequence). The CDR3 is 15 amino acids. V was cut by 4 bases and J by 0 bases, with 16 bases left in between. The rearrangement uses TRBV30 and TRBJ2-7; weak D call: TRBD2 (5 bases). This clonotype was sampled from a human donor in good health. Input material: PBMCs. CDR3: CAWTSGLLPSYEQYF. In DNA form, the CDR3 reads TGTGCCTGGACCTCCGGACTGCTCCCCTCCTACGAGCAGTACTTC.